Included here is one T cell receptor beta chain sequence, with context. The specificity of this receptor is unknown. It has no much larger one-base neighbor in the sample; base qualities were not kept. TCRbeta CDR3 regions were amplified from genomic DNA by means of the immunoSEQ Assay, a bias-controlled multiplex PCR. The study's own analysis went as follows. The number of nucleated cells in each sample was estimated from the amplification of reference gene primers within the assay. Sequence reads were collapsed and filtered to measure the absolute abundance of every unique TCRbeta CDR3 rearrangement. For each sample, productive Simpson clonality was calculated by taking the square root of Simpson's diversity index across productive rearrangements. TCRdb re-hosts the immuneACCESS table, in-frame sequences only. Its copies lack some clones; in the studies checked, an unresolved V gene accounts for under half of them, and the cause for the rest is not known. V and J calls and clone size are as listed in that table; D and trimming were resolved from the DNA. A total of 450,000 or so clones appear in this sample, about 88% of them only once. Of the sample, approximately 1.5% is held by the ten largest clones.

The source of the sample is a study of blood T cell repertoires in COVID-19 (dated by TCRdb to the early 2020s). For context, the study as a whole: The collaborator samples originated in the United States, Italy and Spain and spanned the acute and convalescent phases of COVID-19. The prospective study material was composed of cDNA or gDNA derived from T cells, B-cell-depleted T cells, or PBMCs. The repertoires were released in a freely available public database intended as a resource for research on the immune response to SARS-CoV-2. Sample metadata almost always included a de-identified subject ID, COVID-19 status, age in years and sex. Where HLA class I and class II types were available, the types were taken from metadata supplied by the sample provider, not from assay-based typing. Deeply sampled blood TCRbeta repertoires from subjects exposed to, actively infected with, or recovered from COVID-19 were included in the dataset. Samples came from the ongoing ImmuneRACE study (first 160 participants) plus 1,254 subjects from 6 global collaborators. Results and caveats for the whole study, not just this receptor: The quantity of clinical and demographic metadata differed by source and by participant and was supplied without curation.

At one collaborating source in Seattle, patients were enrolled during active infection and were followed longitudinally through the course of disease. Collaborating institutions collected whole blood in K2EDTA tubes following their own protocols. For TCRbeta analysis, collaborators shipped samples in one of three forms: frozen whole blood, isolated PBMCs, or DNA extracted from either of those sample types. Trimming takes 0 bases from V and 8 bases from J, and the germline ends sit 4 bases apart. CDR1 and CDR2 are read off the germline V gene (reference sequence) as LNHNV and YYDKDF. Inclusive of the bounding cysteine and phenylalanine, the CDR3 is 11 residues long. Solely the CDR3 DNA is kept, with 33 bases framed from the first base.

The TCR comes from a woman between 40 and 50 years old with COVID-19, enrolled during active disease. The chain is assembled from TRBV15 and TRBJ1-1, with an unclear D gene assignment. Sequencing was carried out using peripheral blood. The CDR3 loop reads CATSRETEAFF. The DNA sequence follows: TGTGCCACCAGCAGAGAGACAGAAGCTTTCTTT.